This passage covers 24 T cell receptor beta chains from one sample sequenced in a study of molecular identifiers for immune sequencing clone quantification. TCRdb reanalysed the PCR reads using MiXCR and keeps one entry per CDR3 protein. The sample consists of 40,000 to 45,000 distinct CDR3 sequences, about a fifth of them appearing once. The sample consisted of naive CD8+ T cells from blood, with Jurkat cell RNA spiked in. Subset indicated: FACS-sorted CD8+CD4-CCR7+CD45RA+ naive T cells. The receptors were gathered from a human donor in good health. Some libraries in this study had Jurkat cell RNA spiked in.

This clonotype was counted many times. The chain uses TRBV7-9 and TRBJ1-4; no definite D call. This CDR3 contains 15 residues. V was trimmed by 1 base and J by 7 bases, leaving 13 bases between them. From germline, CDR1 is SEHNR and CDR2 FQNEAQ (reference sequence). The CDR3 here is CASSLGTGRGEKLFF. Written as DNA, the CDR3 is TGTGCCAGCAGCTTAGGGACGGGTCGAGGTGAAAAACTGTTTTTT.

This clonotype occurred many times. The chain is built from TRBV27 and TRBJ2-3; 9 positions match TRBD2. The V and J ends lost 2 bases and 0 bases, in that order; junction bases with no gene match: 9. Germline CDR1 MNHEY, CDR2 SMNVEV (reference sequence). This CDR3 has 18 residues. CDR3 DNA sequence: TGTGCCAGCAGTTTAGGAGGGCTAGCGGGACCTAGCACAGATACGCAGTATTTT. It is translated as CASSLGGLAGPSTDTQYF.

This clonotype occurred many times. The V call is TRBV12-3 or TRBV12-4, the J call TRBJ2-2, with 8 bases fitting TRBD2. The CDR3 covers 14 residues. The V and J ends lost 7 bases and 9 bases, in that order; junction bases with no gene match: 10. The CDR3 DNA reads TGTGCCAGCATTTCAAGCGGGAGAGACAGGGAGCTGTTTTTT. Translated: CASISSGRDRELFF.

About this clonotype itself: This may come from a read error, since a much larger clone is one base off. The chain links TRBV4-3 to TRBJ1-6; possible D gene TRBD1, 6 bases. Germline V gene data show CDR1 as LGHNA and CDR2 as YSLEER. CDR3 length: 18 residues. Trimming pared 0 bases from V and 9 bases from J, leaving 21 bases between. The CDR3 bases are TGCGCCAGCAGCCAAGACCTCCTCCGGGGGGCAGATAGTTCACCCCTCCACTTT. Translating gives CASSQDLLRGADSSPLHF.

V and J are TRBV6-5 and TRBJ2-7, with TRBD1 identical over 10 bases. Germline values: CDR1 MNHEY, CDR2 SVGAGI. The CDR3 is 14 amino acids. V dropped 2 bases and J dropped 5; count of bases not matched to a gene: 3. In DNA, the CDR3 is TGTGCCAGCAGTTACAAGACAGGGGGCGACGAGCAGTACTTC. This gives the protein CASSYKTGGDEQYF.

This clonotype was seen repeatedly, ten times or more. CDR3 sequence: CASSDAYEQYF. The CDR3 region has the DNA TGTGCCAGCAGCGACGCTTACGAGCAGTACTTC. The genes are TRBV9 and TRBJ2-7; D not certain. Germline V CDR1 and CDR2: SGDLS, YYNGEE. Trimming stripped 3 bases from V and 4 bases from J, with 5 bases between. This CDR3 is built from 11 residues.

This clonotype has ten or more counts. This rearrangement joins TRBV7-2 to TRBJ1-6, with TRBD1 matching over 7 bases. Germline assignment: CDR1 SGHTA and CDR2 FQGNSA. J lost 0 bases, V lost 5 bases, and 10 bases had no gene match. The CDR3 has 18 residues. The DNA of the CDR3 is TGTGCCAGCAGCGACACCGGGACAGAGAGCTCCTATAATTCACCCCTCCACTTT. Its translation: CASSDTGTESSYNSPLHF.

This clonotype was seen ten or more times. The chain carries TRBV6-1 and TRBJ1-2; TRBD1 agrees at 7 bases. Germline values: CDR1 MNHNS, CDR2 SASEGT. This CDR3 region has 15 residues. The junction had 8 bases not matched to a gene; V was cut back by 4 bases and J by 3 bases. The CDR3 DNA reads as TGTGCCAGCAGTGGATTTCCGACAGGGCACTATGGCTACACCTTC. As protein: CASSGFPTGHYGYTF.

This clonotype was seen a handful of times. The chain joins TRBV5-1 to TRBJ2-7, with D possibly being TRBD2 (5 bases). V lost 4 bases, J lost 3 bases, and 14 bases lay in between. The CDR3 spans 14 residues. CDR1 and CDR2 (germline): SGHRS, YFSETQ. CDR3 loop: CASSPRTENYEQYF. Written as DNA, the CDR3 is TGCGCCAGCAGCCCCAGGACTGAAAACTACGAGCAGTACTTC.

By proportion, this clonotype is medium-sized. The rearrangement links TRBV28 to TRBJ1-1; D might be TRBD1 (5 bases). The V gene lost 6 bases and the J gene lost 5 bases, with 13 bases spanning the gap. CDR3 length equals 13 residues. The germline V gene has CDR1 MDHEN and CDR2 SYDVKM. The DNA of the CDR3 is TGTGCCAGCAGGCAGGGTTGGTCAACTGAAGCTTTCTTT. Translation: CASRQGWSTEAFF.

V and J are TRBV7-6 and TRBJ2-2, with a tentative D call TRBD1 (6 bases). Trimming shortened V by 5 bases and J by 6 bases, and 19 bases separated the two germline ends. Per the germline V gene, CDR1 is SGHVS and CDR2 is FNYEAQ. The CDR3 loop spans 16 amino acids. The CDR3 region has the DNA TGTGCCAGCAGCACAGCTCGGGGCCAGGGGCCCGGGGAGCTGTTTTTT. This translates into CASSTARGQGPGELFF.

Comment on this clonotype: One end of the junction does not line up with germline, which may come from a read error. V usage is TRBV6-2 or TRBV6-3 and J usage is TRBJ2-4; D unclear. Germline CDR1 MNHEY, CDR2 SVGEGT. The CDR3 contains 11 residues. The CDR3 DNA sequence: TGTGCCAGTAGTTATGGCCACATTCAGCACTTC. Amino acids: CASSYGHIQHF.

The rearrangement links TRBV7-2 to TRBJ1-1; 7 nucleotides line up with TRBD1. The CDR3 spans 13 residues. V was pared by 5 bases and J by 4 bases, with 4 bases of the junction left unmatched. The V gene's germline CDR1 is SGHTA and CDR2 FQGNSA. The CDR3 region is CASSVTGFTEAFF. DNA of the CDR3: TGTGCCAGCAGCGTGACAGGGTTCACTGAAGCTTTCTTT.

The table lists this clonotype with many counts. This sequence joins TRBV29-1 and TRBJ2-5; no firm D call. The CDR3 loop spans 13 amino acids. The germline CDR1 and CDR2 sequences are SQVTM and ANQGSEA. V was pared by 4 bases and J by 4 bases, with 13 bases between. CDR3 sequence (DNA): TGCAGCGTTGGGACGCCACCGGTAGAGACCCAGTACTTC. Residues: CSVGTPPVETQYF.

This clonotype occurred many times. The chain combines TRBV4-2 with TRBJ1-2, with D unresolved. Germline values: CDR1 LGHNA, CDR2 YNFKEQ. This CDR3 is 14 amino acids long. V lost 4 bases and J 5 bases, leaving 14 bases between the germline ends. This chain's CDR3 is CASSPEGRYYGYTF. CDR3 nucleotide sequence: TGTGCCAGCAGCCCCGAGGGCAGGTATTATGGCTACACCTTC.

This clonotype was seen many times. V and J are TRBV7-9 and TRBJ2-7; D gene ambiguous. CDR1 and CDR2 (germline): SEHNR, FQNEAQ (reference sequence). V was clipped by 3 bases and J by 0 bases, with 6 bases between them. There are 13 residues in the CDR3. This CDR3 reads CASSFYSSYEQYF. The CDR3 coding sequence is TGTGCCAGCAGCTTCTACAGCTCCTACGAGCAGTACTTC.

This clonotype has more than one count but fewer than ten. The J gene is TRBJ1-1, the V gene TRBV6-6; D not resolved. The CDR3 covers 15 residues. The V gene's germline CDR1 is MNHNY and CDR2 SVGAGI (reference sequence). The ends were cut back, 2 bases at V and 4 bases at J, with 14 bases in the middle. DNA of the CDR3: TGTGCCAGCAGTTACGCTAGCTACATCGGCACTGAAGCTTTCTTT. It translates to CASSYASYIGTEAFF.

The chain employs TRBV20-1 and TRBJ2-1, with TRBD2 matching over 8 bases. Trimming took 3 bases from V and 0 from J; bases not matched to a gene: 7. Germline assignment: CDR1 DFQATT and CDR2 SNEGSKA (reference sequence). The CDR3 totals 16 residues. As DNA, the CDR3 is TGCAGTGCTAGTGGGCTAGCGGGTAGCTCCTACAATGAGCAGTTCTTC. Protein sequence: CSASGLAGSSYNEQFF.

This clonotype showed up many times. The chain combines TRBV10-3 with TRBJ2-7; weak D call: TRBD2 (5 bases). V dropped 6 bases and J dropped 3 bases, with 9 bases sitting between them. There are 12 residues in the CDR3. Per the germline V gene, CDR1 is ENHRY and CDR2 is SYGVKD. CDR3 sequence reads: CAISTGFYEQYF. The CDR3 nucleotides are TGTGCCATCAGCACGGGGTTCTACGAGCAGTACTTC.

In its sample, this clonotype was seen many times. V is TRBV7-2 and J is TRBJ2-7; perhaps D is TRBD1 or TRBD2 (5 bases each). The CDR3 length is 15 residues. Trimming removed 3 bases at V and 0 bases at J, with 12 bases between. Germline V gene sequence: CDR1 SGHTA, CDR2 FQGNSA. DNA for the CDR3: TGTGCCAGCAGCTTGGCCCGGGACCCCTCCTACGAGCAGTACTTC. Protein: CASSLARDPSYEQYF. Full variable domain (rest looked up from reference TRBV7-2 and TRBJ2-7): GAGVSQSPSNKVTEKGKDVELRCDPISGHTALYWYRQSLGQGLEFLIYFQGNSAPDKSGLPSDRFSAERTGGSVSTLTIQRTQQEDSAVYLCASSLARDPSYEQYFGPGTRLTVT.

In its sample, this clonotype was seen many times. This rearrangement joins TRBV14 to TRBJ1-1; 8 bases match TRBD1. The CDR3 extends over 14 amino acids. Trimming removed 0 bases from V and 8 bases from J; junction bases left unmatched: 5. CDR1 is SGHDN and CDR2 is FVKESK in the germline V gene. CDR3: CASSQEDRVIEAFF. CDR3 sequence (DNA): TGTGCCAGCAGCCAAGAGGACAGGGTAATAGAAGCTTTCTTT. Together with reference TRBV14 and TRBJ1-1, the CDR3 gives the full variable domain: EAGVTQFPSHSVIEKGQTVTLRCDPISGHDNLYWYRRVMGKEIKFLLHFVKESKQDESGMPNNRFLAERTGGTYSTLKVQPAELEDSGVYFCASSQEDRVIEAFFGQGTRLTVV.

This clonotype occurred many times. The chain joins TRBV9 to TRBJ1-2; D is ambiguous. The ends were cut back, 4 bases at V and 2 bases at J, with 12 bases in the middle. This CDR3 comprises 14 residues. Germline V gene lookup returns CDR1 SGDLS and CDR2 YYNGEE. Here the CDR3 DNA reads TGTGCCAGCAGCCAGTATACGGAAAACTATGGCTACACCTTC. It codes for CASSQYTENYGYTF.

The sample holds many counts of this clonotype. This chain connects TRBV28 to TRBJ2-2, with TRBD2 matching 9 bases. The germline CDR1 and CDR2 sequences are MDHEN and SYDVKM. This CDR3 contains 17 residues. V was clipped by 10 bases and J by 0 bases; unmatched bases: 12. CDR3 sequence: CATLLAGTFSNTGELFF. In DNA, the CDR3 is TGTGCCACCCTTCTAGCGGGAACCTTTTCGAACACCGGGGAGCTGTTTTTT.

This clonotype was observed a handful of times. This sequence joins TRBV9 and TRBJ2-2; the D gene is possibly TRBD2 (5 bases). CDR3 length: 14 amino acids. Between the trimmed V and J ends, which lost 0 bases and 7 bases, there was a span of 10 bases. The V gene's germline CDR1 is SGDLS and CDR2 YYNGEE. The CDR3 loop reads CASSVGGLYGELFF. The CDR3 region has the DNA TGTGCCAGCAGCGTAGGTGGACTTTACGGGGAGCTGTTTTTT.